The clone carrying this T cell receptor (beta chain) was recorded many times. CDR1 and CDR2 from the germline V gene are MNHNY and SVGAGI (reference sequence). The junction had 4 bases not matched to a gene; V was cut back by 6 bases and J by 2 bases. This CDR3 is built from 14 residues. These data originate in a study of control samples from healthy donors and cancer patients. TCRdb's table, derived via immunoSEQ multiplex PCR, lists solely in-frame clones and lacks some. The data show about 150,000 clones, around 86% seen once. The specimen was blood. This clonotype was obtained from a man aged 25-40 years in good health. The V and J genes are TRBV6-6 and TRBJ2-7; the match to TRBD1 covers 10 bases. CDR3 bases: TGTGCCAGCAGAAACGGACAGGGGGCCTACGAGCAGTACTTC. This codes for CASRNGQGAYEQYF.